These T cell receptor beta chains were read from a single sample in a study of OX40 agonist ivuxolimab in advanced cancers. Repertoires were generated with immunoSEQ multiplex PCR, while TCRdb's copy carries only in-frame clones and drops some. The sample has approximately 68,000 clones, 88% seen once. Sequencing was performed on CD4+ or CD8+ T cells sorted from blood, taken in a trial of the OX40 agonist ivuxolimab. These receptors all stem from an adult with an advanced solid tumor such as melanoma, head and neck, liver or kidney cancer. Both conserved end residues are part of each CDR3. The D gene is left open where the match is weak. The listing skips clone size in some rows; elsewhere it reads once, few, many or a size class.

.,TRBJ1-1,TRBV6-6,.,CASSQSGIRAFF,TGTGCCAGCAGCCAGTCGGGCATACGAGCTTTCTTT
.,TRBJ1-6,TRBV28,once,CASSLAVSSYNSPLHF,TGTGCCAGCAGTTTGGCCGTGAGCTCCTATAATTCACCCCTCCACTTT
TRBD2,TRBJ2-2,TRBV10-2,.,CASSERLRRGLAGANTGELFF,TGCGCCAGCAGTGAGAGACTCAGACGGGGACTAGCGGGGGCGAACACCGGGGAGCTGTTTTTT
.,TRBJ2-2,TRBV6-1,.,CASSENRAAGELFF,TGTGCCAGCAGTGAAAATAGGGCTGCCGGGGAGCTGTTTTTT
.,TRBJ2-5,TRBV19,.,CASSQGLTGTQYF,TGTGCCAGTAGTCAGGGTCTCACAGGGACCCAGTACTTC
.,TRBJ2-7,TRBV7-3,.,CASSLWDGYEQYF,TGTGCCAGCAGCTTATGGGACGGCTACGAGCAGTACTTC
TRBD1,TRBJ1-2,TRBV30,.,CAWSGDRASYGYTF,TGTGCCTGGAGTGGGGACAGGGCTAGCTATGGCTACACCTTC
.,TRBJ1-2,TRBV30,few,CAWALERRSGYTF,TGTGCCTGGGCCCTCGAACGGCGAAGTGGCTACACCTTC
.,TRBJ2-1,TRBV6-5,once,CASSYRAYNEQFF,TGTGCCAGCAGTTACCGGGCCTACAATGAGCAGTTCTTC
TRBD1,TRBJ1-2,TRBV2,.,CASSQTGTPNYGYTF,TGTGCCAGCAGCCAGACAGGGACCCCAAACTATGGCTACACCTTC
.,TRBJ2-5,TRBV21-1,.,CASSRRIRATQYF,TGTGCCAGCAGCAGAAGGATTCGGGCGACCCAGTACTTC
.,TRBJ1-1,TRBV11-2,.,CASSLNSLLEAFF,TGTGCCAGCAGCCTAAACTCCCTCCTGGAGGCTTTCTTT
.,TRBJ2-6,TRBV28,.,CASAGGSSGANVLTF,TGTGCCAGCGCCGGGGGCAGCTCTGGGGCCAACGTCCTGACTTTC
.,TRBJ1-1,TRBV15,.,CATSRDQGKTEAFF,TGTGCCACCAGCAGAGATCAGGGGAAGACTGAAGCTTTCTTT
TRBD1,TRBJ1-2,TRBV18,.,CASSRNRDRGYGYTF,TGTGCCAGCTCACGGAACCGGGACAGGGGTTATGGCTACACCTTC
TRBD1,TRBJ2-1,TRBV5-1,.,CASRPSGTGYNEQFF,TGCGCCAGCAGACCCTCCGGGACAGGCTACAATGAGCAGTTCTTC
.,TRBJ1-6,TRBV7-2,.,CASSLGSSVNSPLHF,TGTGCCAGCAGCCTCGGGAGCTCTGTCAATTCACCCCTCCACTTT
TRBD1,TRBJ1-1,TRBV7-2,.,CASSLATGSGTEAFF,TGTGCCAGCAGCTTAGCGACAGGGTCAGGGACTGAAGCTTTCTTT
.,TRBJ1-2,TRBV6-5,.,CASSSLTLNYGYTF,TGTGCCAGCAGCTCTTTGACACTAAACTATGGCTACACCTTC
.,TRBJ1-2,TRBV7-9,.,CASRLVGGASTNYGYTF,TGTGCCAGCAGACTAGTTGGGGGCGCTTCAACCAACTATGGCTACACCTTC
.,TRBJ2-3,TRBV7-3,.,CASSLNAGATDTQYF,TGTGCCAGCAGCTTAAATGCAGGGGCCACAGATACGCAGTATTTT
.,TRBJ2-6,TRBV7-9,.,CASSDPFGGLGANVLTF,TGTGCCAGCAGCGACCCTTTTGGGGGACTTGGGGCCAACGTCCTGACTTTC
.,TRBJ2-6,TRBV2,.,CARTTGIGANVLTF,TGTGCCAGAACAACAGGGATCGGGGCCAACGTCCTGACTTTC
.,TRBJ1-6,TRBV19,.,CASSTFRDASRRSPLHF,TGTGCCAGTAGTACATTTCGGGACGCCTCGCGGCGTTCACCCCTCCACTTT
TRBD1,TRBJ1-1,TRBV29-1,.,CSVDRGANTEAFF,TGCAGCGTGGACAGGGGGGCGAACACTGAAGCTTTCTTT
.,TRBJ2-7,TRBV30,.,CAYTHPGLSSYEQYF,TGTGCCTATACCCATCCGGGCCTCAGCTCCTACGAGCAGTACTTC
TRBD1,TRBJ1-4,TRBV18,.,CASSPPLGQGNEKLFF,TGTGCCAGCTCACCACCCTTGGGACAGGGGAATGAAAAACTGTTTTTT
.,TRBJ1-6,TRBV6-5,.,CASSYNRHGDSPLHF,TGTGCCAGCAGTTACAACCGACACGGGGATTCACCCCTCCACTTT
TRBD2,TRBJ2-1,TRBV7-2,.,CASSLAGSSGGLKHEQFF,TGTGCCAGCAGCTTAGCGGGGTCCAGCGGGGGGCTCAAACATGAGCAGTTCTTC
.,TRBJ2-5,TRBV30,once,CAWSGGGAQYQETQYF,TGTGCCTGGAGTGGTGGGGGGGCACAGTACCAAGAGACCCAGTACTTC
.,TRBJ2-5,TRBV5-4,.,CASRPRVGGSEETQYF,TGTGCCAGCAGGCCAAGGGTGGGGGGAAGTGAAGAGACCCAGTACTTC
.,TRBJ1-1,TRBV7-7,.,CASSLGKPLNTEAFF,TGTGCTAGCAGCTTAGGCAAGCCATTGAACACTGAAGCTTTCTTT
TRBD1,TRBJ1-4,TRBV5-4,.,CASSLGGGLTNEKLFF,TGTGCCAGCAGCTTGGGAGGGGGCTTGACTAATGAAAAACTGTTTTTT
TRBD1,TRBJ2-3,TRBV18,.,CASSPPGTGQGSGTQYF,TGTGCCAGCTCCCCGCCTGGTACGGGACAGGGTTCAGGTACGCAGTATTTT
.,TRBJ2-5,TRBV2,.,CASTRGAQETQYF,TGTGCCAGCACGCGGGGTGCACAAGAGACCCAGTACTTC
TRBD1,TRBJ1-1,TRBV11-3,once,CASSLTGYTEAFF,TGTGCCAGCAGCTTGACAGGGTACACTGAAGCTTTCTTT
.,TRBJ2-7,TRBV7-9,few,CASSSIGRRGYEQYF,TGTGCCAGCAGTTCGATAGGGAGAAGAGGCTACGAGCAGTACTTC
.,TRBJ2-3,TRBV7-2,.,CASSLGGLGLPDTQYF,TGTGCCAGCAGCTTAGGGGGGTTGGGACTTCCGGATACGCAGTATTTT
TRBD1,TRBJ1-5,TRBV2,.,CASRGDREESNQPQHF,TGTGCCAGCAGGGGGGACAGGGAGGAAAGCAATCAGCCCCAGCATTTT
.,TRBJ2-3,TRBV4-2,.,CASSQPDAMDTQYF,TGTGCCAGCAGCCAACCAGACGCGATGGATACGCAGTATTTT
TRBD2,TRBJ2-3,TRBV19,.,CASSMWSSGGSVTDTQYF,TGTGCCAGTAGTATGTGGTCTAGCGGGGGGTCAGTCACAGATACGCAGTATTTT
.,TRBJ1-1,TRBV11-1,.,CASSLGTLNTEAFF,TGTGCCAGCAGCTTAGGGACATTAAACACTGAAGCTTTCTTT
.,TRBJ2-2,TRBV7-6,.,CASSLARARANTGELFF,TGTGCCAGCAGCTTAGCTCGGGCCAGGGCGAACACCGGGGAGCTGTTTTTT
.,TRBJ1-6,TRBV15,.,CATSRAARSSYNSPLHF,TGTGCCACCAGCAGGGCGGCCAGGAGCTCCTATAATTCACCCCTCCACTTT
.,TRBJ1-5,TRBV2,once,CASSEQRFQPQHF,TGTGCCAGCAGTGAACAAAGGTTTCAGCCCCAGCATTTT
.,TRBJ2-3,TRBV29-1,.,CSTIRRLTPTDTQYF,TGCAGTACCATCAGGCGCCTAACACCCACAGATACGCAGTATTTT
TRBD1,TRBJ2-7,TRBV5-5,once,CASSLKQGLNEQYF,TGTGCCAGCAGCCTAAAACAGGGGCTGAACGAGCAGTACTTC
.,TRBJ2-7,TRBV7-2,.,CASRGGRSSYEQYF,TGTGCCAGCAGGGGGGGGCGGAGCTCCTACGAGCAGTACTTC
.,TRBJ2-5,TRBV2,.,CASCLWTVQETQYF,TGTGCCAGCTGCCTCTGGACAGTACAAGAGACCCAGTACTTC
TRBD2,TRBJ2-7,TRBV28,few,CASSSGGGNEPHEQYF,TGTGCCAGCAGTTCCGGGGGGGGGAATGAGCCCCACGAGCAGTACTTC
.,TRBJ2-1,TRBV18,.,CASSPSIARGDYNEQFF,TGTGCCAGCTCACCATCCATTGCCAGGGGAGACTACAATGAGCAGTTCTTC
.,TRBJ1-5,TRBV7-2,.,CASSGLQDQPQHF,TGTGCCAGCAGCGGACTGCAGGATCAGCCCCAGCATTTT
TRBD2,TRBJ2-3,TRBV28,.,CASFDGGTTDTQYF,TGTGCCAGCTTTGACGGGGGGACCACAGATACGCAGTATTTT